The clone carrying this TCR beta chain has just a few counts. Its cognate antigen is unknown. V lost 3 bases and J 9 bases, leaving 12 bases between the germline ends. Per the germline V gene, CDR1 is MNHEY and CDR2 is SMNVEV (reference sequence). The CDR3 covers 14 residues. This sample was taken from a study of cytomegalovirus exposure and HLA in healthy donors. In the study overall: In an earlier analysis, around 120 million unique TCR beta sequences were found from some 200 million T cells. General study results and limits: Most TCR sequences proved rare, with some public TCRs found in many donors. Later analysis identified a missense DCLRE1C variant that was linked to TCR beta V- and J-gene trimming.

It was with 60 Vbeta and 13 Jbeta primers that the PCR ran. Produced via immunoSEQ multiplex PCR; TCRdb's table is partial and in-frame only. Found here are 150,000 to 200,000 clones, over 60% of them singletons; the top ten hold around 15%. This chain connects TRBV27 to TRBJ1-6; tentative D call: TRBD1 (5 bases). The specimen sequenced was PBMCs. The TCR comes from a man aged 50-59 years in good health and CMV-seropositive. The CDR3 DNA follows: TGTGCCAGCAGTTTCTGGCAGGGCGGTTCACCCCTCCACTTT. This sequence encodes CASSFWQGGSPLHF.